The clone carrying this T cell receptor beta chain was detected only a few times. The data were obtained in a study of blood T cells in healthy people across ages. Using a J-beta primer mix together with a sample-barcoded 5' primer, a second PCR was run for about 7 to 12 cycles. TCRdb reprocessed the 5' RACE reads with MiXCR, giving one entry per CDR3 protein. The sample consists of more than 1,400,000 distinct CDR3 sequences, roughly 40% of them appearing once. The sample was blood. The receptor's source is a woman aged 18-35 years in good health.

In DNA form, the CDR3 reads TGTGCCTCCCGAAGGCTAGCGGGCCACAATGAGCAGTTCTTC. It codes for CASRRLAGHNEQFF. This chain links TRBV3-1 with TRBJ2-1; 8 positions match TRBD2. Germline CDR1 reads LGHDT; CDR2 reads YNNKEL (reference sequence). The CDR3 runs to 14 residues. The junction had 11 bases not matched to a gene; V was cut back by 11 bases and J by 5 bases.